The present T cell receptor beta chain was sequenced within a study of CD8 T cells in ankylosing spondylitis. Quantitative molecular-barcoded 5'-RACE generated the TCR beta libraries. TCRdb called the 5' RACE reads again in MiXCR, with one record for every CDR3 protein. The repertoire consists of about 240,000 distinct CDR3 sequences, with over 8.5% occurring once and the leading ten covering over 6.5%. This clonotype originated in a male donor with ankylosing spondylitis or in good health (not recorded which). Sequenced sample: blood, either unsorted or a sorted T cell fraction (not recorded which).

CDR3 residues: CASSQDSRRDNEQFF. In DNA form, the CDR3 reads TGTGCCAGCAGCCAAGATTCAAGGAGGGACAATGAGCAGTTCTTC. V usage is TRBV3-1 and J usage is TRBJ2-1, with D tentatively TRBD2 (6 bases). In germline, CDR1 is LGHDT, CDR2 YNNKEL (reference sequence). The CDR3 runs to 15 residues. Trimming pared 0 bases from V and 5 bases from J, leaving 11 bases between.